The clone carrying this T cell receptor (beta chain) was seen a few times. The sample comes from a study of blood T cell repertoires in COVID-19. Sequencing used immunoSEQ multiplex PCR; TCRdb keeps in-frame clones, though not all of them. Here the sample spans 300,000 to 350,000 clones, approximately 91% being singletons. Sequencing used peripheral blood. The clonotype comes from a woman aged 70-85 years with COVID-19, enrolled during active disease.

CDR3 nucleotides: TGTGCCAGCAGACAGACACCTTTGGACAGTTATTTAGAAGCTTTCTTT. Its translation: CASRQTPLDSYLEAFF. The chain is built from TRBV27 and TRBJ1-1; a possible D gene is TRBD1 (6 bases). Germline V gene sequence: CDR1 MNHEY, CDR2 SMNVEV (reference sequence). The CDR3 is made up of 16 amino acids. V was shortened by 6 bases and J by 8 bases, with 25 bases between the two germline ends.